Presented here are 10 T cell receptor beta chains from one specimen sequenced in a study of T cell changes during pregnancy in multiple sclerosis. Only in-frame clones appear in the TCRdb table, and some are missing; sequencing was by immunoSEQ multiplex PCR. The data show approximately 85,000 clones, roughly nine tenths seen once. Sequenced here: peripheral blood, sampled in the first trimester of pregnancy. The receptors originated from a female donor with multiple sclerosis, enrolled in a pregnancy study.

The V and J genes are TRBV18 and TRBJ2-1; tentative D call: TRBD2 (6 bases). Between the trimmed V and J ends, which lost 6 bases and 3 bases, there was a span of 15 bases. Per germline, CDR1 KGHSH and CDR2 LQKENI. The CDR3 has 15 amino acids. CDR3 region: CASSSGTGGYNEQFF. DNA of the CDR3: TGTGCCAGCTCCTCCGGGACCGGGGGCTACAATGAGCAGTTCTTC.

This clone occurred once. As DNA, the CDR3 is TGCGCCAGCAGCTTCGGAGGGGGCAGCGTAGCAAGAGAGACCCAGTACTTC. The encoded protein is CASSFGGGSVARETQYF. The V call is TRBV5-1, the J call TRBJ2-5; D perhaps matches TRBD1 (7 bases). V lost 2 bases and J 4 bases, leaving 21 bases between the germline ends. The CDR3 is made up of 17 amino acids. Germline CDR1 and CDR2: SGHRS and YFSETQ.

The chain joins TRBV28 to TRBJ1-1, with D perhaps TRBD1 (5 bases). Germline loops: CDR1 MDHEN, CDR2 SYDVKM. This CDR3 has 15 residues. V lost 1 base, J lost 2 bases, and 11 bases lay in between. The CDR3 loop is CASSLFLGQNTEAFF. The CDR3 nucleotides are TGTGCCAGCAGTTTATTCTTGGGGCAAAACACTGAAGCTTTCTTT.

The rearrangement links TRBV2 to TRBJ2-7, with 7 bases aligning to TRBD2. Germline CDR1 is SNHLY and CDR2 is FYNNEI. The CDR3 sequence is 13 residues long. The J segment lost 0 bases and the V segment lost 6 bases, leaving 2 bases of the junction unmatched. As DNA, the CDR3 is TGTGCCAGCAGGGGCGGGAGCTCCTACGAGCAGTACTTC. Protein product: CASRGGSSYEQYF.

The chain carries TRBV29-1 and TRBJ2-5, with 10 nucleotides matching TRBD2. V was pared by 5 bases and J by 7 bases, with 13 bases of the junction left unmatched. The CDR3 extends over 15 amino acids. The germline CDR1 and CDR2 sequences are SQVTM and ANQGSEA. The CDR3 is CSVLSSGGLTGTQYF. CDR3 coding DNA: TGCAGCGTTTTATCTAGCGGGGGCTTGACGGGGACCCAGTACTTC.

The chain links TRBV25-1 to TRBJ2-1; 8 nucleotides align to TRBD1. V dropped 5 bases and J dropped 14; count of bases not matched to a gene: 11. This CDR3 contains 13 residues. Germline values: CDR1 MGHDK, CDR2 SYGVNS. The DNA for the CDR3 is TGTGCCAGCAGTCTCTCCGGGACAGGACTTGAGTTCTTC. As protein: CASSLSGTGLEFF.

The chain carries TRBV5-3 and TRBJ1-5; perhaps TRBD1 as D (5 bases). TRBV5-3 is an ORF for which the function is uncertain. The CDR3 sequence is 12 residues long. V was cut by 5 bases and J by 6 bases, with 9 bases left in between. The CDR3 DNA is TGTGCCAGAAGGCCCGACAGTCAGCCCCAGCATTTT. Amino acids: CARRPDSQPQHF.

This clone was seen just once. This rearrangement joins TRBV5-1 to TRBJ1-2, with a weak D call TRBD1 (5 bases). CDR3 length: 15 amino acids. V lost 0 bases to trimming and J lost 5 bases, with 14 bases between them. Germline loops: CDR1 SGHRS, CDR2 YFSETQ. The CDR3 is CASSLALGRMYGYTF. In nucleotides, the CDR3 is TGCGCCAGCAGCTTGGCCTTGGGGCGCATGTATGGCTACACCTTC.

CDR3 sequence reads: CASRRLAGDEQFF. The CDR3 DNA reads TGTGCCAGCAGAAGACTAGCGGGGGATGAGCAGTTCTTC. The chain couples TRBV14 to TRBJ2-1; 12 nucleotides agree with TRBD2. V was pared by 6 bases and J by 8 bases, with 2 bases of the junction left unmatched. The germline V gene has CDR1 SGHDN and CDR2 FVKESK. The CDR3 is made up of 13 amino acids.

The rearrangement joins TRBV19 to TRBJ1-1; D remains ambiguous. From germline, CDR1 is LNHDA and CDR2 SQIVND (reference sequence). V lost 9 bases and J lost 1, with 15 bases in between. CDR3 size: 14 residues. CDR3 DNA: TGTGCCAGCGCTACCGAGTTGAGGAACACTGAAGCTTTCTTT. Its translation: CASATELRNTEAFF.